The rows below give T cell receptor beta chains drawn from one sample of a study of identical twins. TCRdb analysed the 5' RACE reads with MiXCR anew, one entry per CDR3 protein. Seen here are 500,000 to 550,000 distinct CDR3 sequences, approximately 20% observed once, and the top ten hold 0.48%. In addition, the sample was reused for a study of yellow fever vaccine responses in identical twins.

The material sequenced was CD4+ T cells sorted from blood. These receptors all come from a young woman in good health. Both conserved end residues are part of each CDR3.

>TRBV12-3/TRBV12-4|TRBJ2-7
CASSPGTNSYEQYF
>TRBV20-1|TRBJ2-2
CSARDRITGELFF
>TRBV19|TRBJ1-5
CASSIGDSPYQPQHF
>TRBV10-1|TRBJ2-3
CASSESIATELSF
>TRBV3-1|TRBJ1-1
CASRTTGEAFF
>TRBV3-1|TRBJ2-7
CASRPSGRYEQYF
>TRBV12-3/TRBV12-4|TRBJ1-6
CASSPGQGLSPLHF
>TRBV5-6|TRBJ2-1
CASSPTTPRSYNEQFF
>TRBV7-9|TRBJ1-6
CASSLDRVSSPLHF
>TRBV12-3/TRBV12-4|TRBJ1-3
CASRATSGNTIYF
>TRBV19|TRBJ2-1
CASSIATQGQFF
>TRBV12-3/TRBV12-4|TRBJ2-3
CASSLGRAGGLGTQYF
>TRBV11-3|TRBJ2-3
CASSLGLAVTDTQYF
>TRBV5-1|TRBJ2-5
CASSLGGGGPQETQYF
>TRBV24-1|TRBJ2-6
CATSDLNSGSGANVLTF
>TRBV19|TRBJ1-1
CASSPRTGANTEAFF
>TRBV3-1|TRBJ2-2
CASSFYRMNTGELFF
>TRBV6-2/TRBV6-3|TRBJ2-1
CASSYRGHLNPYNEQFF
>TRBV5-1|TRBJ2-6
CASSVDARSGANVLTF
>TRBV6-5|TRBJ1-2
CASSYPRTGAPDGYTF
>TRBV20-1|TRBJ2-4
CSARVGLAKNIQYF
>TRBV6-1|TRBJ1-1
CASTQGATEAFF
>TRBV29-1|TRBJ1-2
CSVRTANYGYTF
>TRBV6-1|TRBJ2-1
CASSGDRGHWSEQFF
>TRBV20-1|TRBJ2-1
CSARVPRMNEQFF
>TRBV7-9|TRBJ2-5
CASSLNSQETQYF
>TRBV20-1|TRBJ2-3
CSAPAGGAWPDTQYF
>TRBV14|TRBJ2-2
CASSQLFSRNTGELFF
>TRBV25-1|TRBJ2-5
CASNPGQGVAETQYF
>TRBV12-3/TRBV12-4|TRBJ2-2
CASSKVTGSTGELFF
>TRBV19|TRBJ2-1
CASSPSPNWDTNEQFF
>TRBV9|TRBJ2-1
CASHPTLAGGYNEQFF
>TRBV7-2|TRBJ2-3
CASSLRTSGRNVDTQYF
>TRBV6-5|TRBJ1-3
CASSYSGAGNSGNTIYF
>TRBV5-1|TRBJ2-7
CASSAGGLAGPYEQYF
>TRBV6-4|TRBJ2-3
CASPEGNTDTQYF
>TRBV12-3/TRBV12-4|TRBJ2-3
CASRTLAGGSDTQYF
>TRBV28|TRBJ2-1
CASSLNRVISNEQFF
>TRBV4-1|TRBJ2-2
CASSQITGELFF
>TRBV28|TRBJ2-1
CASRTPSGGIYNEQFF
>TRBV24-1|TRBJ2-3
CATSDQRTTTDTQYF
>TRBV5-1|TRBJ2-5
CASSSGAGLQETQYF
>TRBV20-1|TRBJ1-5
CSAIRNGQGDQPQHF
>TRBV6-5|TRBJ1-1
CASNGRNTEAFF
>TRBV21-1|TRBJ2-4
CASSKAGSGCAKNIQYF
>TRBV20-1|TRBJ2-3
CSPDKRLAGGLSTDTQYF
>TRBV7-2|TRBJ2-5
CASSLAWTHYF
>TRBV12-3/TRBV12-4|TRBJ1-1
CASSLGRAGTTEAFF
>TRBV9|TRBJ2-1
CASSVGAGSYNEQFF
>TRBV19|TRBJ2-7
CASSPALAGERYEQYF
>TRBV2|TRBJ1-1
CASSEWSDTEAFF
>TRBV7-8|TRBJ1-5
CASSSETGSGQPQHF
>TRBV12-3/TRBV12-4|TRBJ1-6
CASSFQGRPSPLHF
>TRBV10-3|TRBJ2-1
CAISGHTSGSANEQFF
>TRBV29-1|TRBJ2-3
CSVGGQSAADTQYF
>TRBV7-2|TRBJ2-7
CASSLIGSYEQYF
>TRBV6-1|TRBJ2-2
CASRKPGLAGTGELFF